The clone carrying this T cell receptor beta chain was detected many times. Its target is not known. The entry originates in a study of T-cell memory formation after mild COVID-19. Study results and limitations: Pre-infection memory already had some responding clones, implying cross-reactive memory joined. Balance between CD4 and CD8 was seen in clones contracting day 15 to 85, and a CD4+ lean was seen in later expanders.

TCRdb analysed the 5' RACE reads with MiXCR anew, one entry per CDR3 protein. The table shows approximately 250,000 distinct CDR3 sequences, with roughly a sixth occurring only once. The sequence came from a man in his late teens or twenties who had mild COVID-19 (a few samples of this study predate the infection). Cell type and time point are not known. The sample comprised PBMCs or a T cell subset sorted from them (not recorded which).

The CDR3 coding sequence is TGTGCCAGCAGCCCCCCCGGTGATACGCAGTATTTT. It translates to CASSPPGDTQYF. This chain connects TRBV7-2 to TRBJ2-3; D remains unclear. Germline assignment: CDR1 SGHTA and CDR2 FQGNSA. The V end lost 5 bases, the J end lost 6 bases, and 9 bases lay between the germline ends. The CDR3 runs to 12 residues.